One T cell receptor beta chain is described in this entry. TCRdb reprocessed the 5' RACE reads with MiXCR, giving one entry per CDR3 protein. Among hundreds of thousands of distinct CDR3 sequences listed, approximately 18% were seen once. The germline V gene encodes CDR1 SGHTA and CDR2 FQGTGA. The CDR3 is 15 amino acids. Deletions cut 5 bases from V and 0 bases from J, with 14 bases between. This sample is part of a study of identical twins. These same data were also listed under a study on T cells expressing NK-cell markers.

The chain employs TRBV7-3 and TRBJ2-7; D is possibly TRBD1 or TRBD2 (5 bases each). The TCR sequence derives from a woman between 18 and 30 years old in good health. The specimen was PBMCs. The CDR3 here is CASSPPGTTSYEQYF. CDR3 coding DNA: TGTGCCAGCAGCCCCCCCGGGACGACCTCCTACGAGCAGTACTTC.